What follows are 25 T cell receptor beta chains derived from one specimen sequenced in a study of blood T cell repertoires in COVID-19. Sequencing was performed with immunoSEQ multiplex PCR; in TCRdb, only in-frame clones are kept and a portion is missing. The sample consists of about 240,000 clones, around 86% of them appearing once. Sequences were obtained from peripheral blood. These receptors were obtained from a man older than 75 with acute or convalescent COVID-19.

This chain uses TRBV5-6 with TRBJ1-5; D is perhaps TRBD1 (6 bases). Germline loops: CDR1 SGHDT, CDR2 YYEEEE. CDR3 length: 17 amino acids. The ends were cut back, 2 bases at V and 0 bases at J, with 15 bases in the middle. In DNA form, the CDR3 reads TGTGCCAGCAGCTTTTGGGGGCCTCCCCCTAGCAATCAGCCCCAGCATTTT. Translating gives CASSFWGPPPSNQPQHF.

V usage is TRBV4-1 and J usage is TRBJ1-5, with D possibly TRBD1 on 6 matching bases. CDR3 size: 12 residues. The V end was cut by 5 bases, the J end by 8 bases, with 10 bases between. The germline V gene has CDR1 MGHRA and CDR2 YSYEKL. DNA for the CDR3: TGCGCCAGCAGCGCACAGGGTAAGCCCCAGCATTTT. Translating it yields CASSAQGKPQHF.

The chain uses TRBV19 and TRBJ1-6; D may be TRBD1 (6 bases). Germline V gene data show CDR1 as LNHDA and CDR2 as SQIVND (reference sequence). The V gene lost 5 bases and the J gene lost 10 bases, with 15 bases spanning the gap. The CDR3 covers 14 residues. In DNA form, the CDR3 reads TGTGCCAGTAGTGTACAGGGCGAAGGATCACCCCTCCACTTT. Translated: CASSVQGEGSPLHF.

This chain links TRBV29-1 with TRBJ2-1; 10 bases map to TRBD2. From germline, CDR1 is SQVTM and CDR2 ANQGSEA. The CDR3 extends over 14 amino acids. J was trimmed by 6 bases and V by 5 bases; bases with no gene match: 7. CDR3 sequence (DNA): TGCAGCGTTCTGAGCGGGAGGGCCGGCAATGAGCAGTTCTTC. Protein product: CSVLSGRAGNEQFF.

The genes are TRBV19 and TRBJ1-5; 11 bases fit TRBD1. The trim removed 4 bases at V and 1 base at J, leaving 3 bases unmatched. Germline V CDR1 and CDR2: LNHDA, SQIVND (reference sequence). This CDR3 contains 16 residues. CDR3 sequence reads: CASSTGQGVSNQPQHF. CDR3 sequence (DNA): TGTGCCAGTAGTACGGGACAGGGGGTGAGCAATCAGCCCCAGCATTTT.

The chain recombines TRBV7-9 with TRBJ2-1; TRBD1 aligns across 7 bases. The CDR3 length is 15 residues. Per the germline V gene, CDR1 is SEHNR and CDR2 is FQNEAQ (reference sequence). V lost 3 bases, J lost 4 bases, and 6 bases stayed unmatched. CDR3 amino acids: CASSFSLDRYNEQFF. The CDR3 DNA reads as TGTGCCAGCAGCTTTTCCCTGGACAGGTACAATGAGCAGTTCTTC.

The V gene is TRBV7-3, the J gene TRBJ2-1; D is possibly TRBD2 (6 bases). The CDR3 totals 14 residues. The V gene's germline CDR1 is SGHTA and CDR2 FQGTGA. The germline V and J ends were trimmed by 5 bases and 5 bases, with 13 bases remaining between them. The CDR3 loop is CASSLPGLHNEQFF. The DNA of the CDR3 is TGTGCCAGCAGCCTGCCGGGACTGCACAATGAGCAGTTCTTC.

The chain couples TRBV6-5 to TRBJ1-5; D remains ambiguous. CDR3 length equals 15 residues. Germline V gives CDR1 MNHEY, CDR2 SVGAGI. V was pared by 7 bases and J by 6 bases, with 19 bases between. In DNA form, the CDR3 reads TGTGCCAGCATATCGACTATCGGGAAGGGTCAGCCCCAGCATTTT. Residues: CASISTIGKGQPQHF.

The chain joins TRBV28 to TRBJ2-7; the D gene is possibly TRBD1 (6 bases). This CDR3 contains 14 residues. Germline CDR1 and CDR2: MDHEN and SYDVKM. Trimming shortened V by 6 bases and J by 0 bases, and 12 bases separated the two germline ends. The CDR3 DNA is TGTGCCAGCAGGCACAGGGAGAGCTCCTACGAGCAGTACTTC. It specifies CASRHRESSYEQYF.

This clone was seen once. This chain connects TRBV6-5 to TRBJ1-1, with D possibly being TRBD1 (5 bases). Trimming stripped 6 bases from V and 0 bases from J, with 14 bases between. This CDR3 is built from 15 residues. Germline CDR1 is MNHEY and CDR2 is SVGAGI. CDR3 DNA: TGTGCCAGCAGACGCACAGACAGCCTGAACACTGAAGCTTTCTTT. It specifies CASRRTDSLNTEAFF.

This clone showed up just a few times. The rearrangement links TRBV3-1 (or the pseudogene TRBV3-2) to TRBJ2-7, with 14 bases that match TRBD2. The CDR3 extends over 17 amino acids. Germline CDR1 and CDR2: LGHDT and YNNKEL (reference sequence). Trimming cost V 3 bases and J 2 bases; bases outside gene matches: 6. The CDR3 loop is CASSHPPGLAGAYEQYF. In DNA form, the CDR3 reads TGTGCCAGCAGCCACCCCCCGGGACTAGCGGGAGCCTACGAGCAGTACTTC.

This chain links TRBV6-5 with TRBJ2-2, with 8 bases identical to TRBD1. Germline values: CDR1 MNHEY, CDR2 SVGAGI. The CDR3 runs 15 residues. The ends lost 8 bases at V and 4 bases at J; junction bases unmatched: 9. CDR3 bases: TGTGCCAGCTTTTACAGGGGGTCCCCCACCGGGGAGCTGTTTTTT. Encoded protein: CASFYRGSPTGELFF.

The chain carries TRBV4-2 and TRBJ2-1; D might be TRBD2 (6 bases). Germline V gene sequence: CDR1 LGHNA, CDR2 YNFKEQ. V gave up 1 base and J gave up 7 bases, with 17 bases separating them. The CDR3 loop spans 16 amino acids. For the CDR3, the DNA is TGTGCCAGCAGCCAAGGGGGAACGGGAGAAGGGAATGAGCAGTTCTTC. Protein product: CASSQGGTGEGNEQFF.

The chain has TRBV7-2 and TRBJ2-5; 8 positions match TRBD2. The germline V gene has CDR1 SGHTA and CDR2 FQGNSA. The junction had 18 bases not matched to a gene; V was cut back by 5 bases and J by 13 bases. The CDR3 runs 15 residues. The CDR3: CASSPTSGGALGSYF. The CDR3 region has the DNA TGTGCCAGCAGCCCCACGAGCGGGGGCGCACTAGGGTCGTACTTC. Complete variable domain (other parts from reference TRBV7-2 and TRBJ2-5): GAGVSQSPSNKVTEKGKDVELRCDPISGHTALYWYRQSLGQGLEFLIYFQGNSAPDKSGLPSDRFSAERTGGSVSTLTIQRTQQEDSAVYLCASSPTSGGALGSYFGPGTRLLVL.

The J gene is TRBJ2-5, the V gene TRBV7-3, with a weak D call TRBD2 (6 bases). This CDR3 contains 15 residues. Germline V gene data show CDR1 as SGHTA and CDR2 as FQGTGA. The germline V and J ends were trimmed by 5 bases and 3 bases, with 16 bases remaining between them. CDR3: CASSRGTLGEETQYF. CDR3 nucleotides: TGTGCCAGCAGCCGCGGGACCCTGGGCGAAGAGACCCAGTACTTC.

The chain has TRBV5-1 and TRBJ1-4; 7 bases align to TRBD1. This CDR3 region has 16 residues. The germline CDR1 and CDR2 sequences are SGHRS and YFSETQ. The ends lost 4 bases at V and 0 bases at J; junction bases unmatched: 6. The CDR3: CASSPGQVATNEKLFF. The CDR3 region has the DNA TGCGCCAGCAGCCCAGGACAGGTTGCAACTAATGAAAAACTGTTTTTT.

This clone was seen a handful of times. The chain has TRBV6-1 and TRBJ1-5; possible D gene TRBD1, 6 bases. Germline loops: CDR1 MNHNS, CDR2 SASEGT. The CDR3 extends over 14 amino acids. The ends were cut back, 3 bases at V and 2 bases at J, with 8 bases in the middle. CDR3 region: CASSDKGGNQPQHF. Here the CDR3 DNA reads TGTGCCAGCAGTGATAAGGGGGGCAATCAGCCCCAGCATTTT.

The CDR3 DNA reads TGCGCCAGCAGCTTGGAAGGACAGGCCGGGGAGCTGTTTTTT. Its protein is CASSLEGQAGELFF. The chain combines TRBV5-1 with TRBJ2-2; TRBD1 agrees at 7 bases. The CDR3 contains 14 residues. From germline, CDR1 is SGHRS and CDR2 YFSETQ. With V trimmed by 0 bases and J by 6 bases, 2 bases remained unmatched.

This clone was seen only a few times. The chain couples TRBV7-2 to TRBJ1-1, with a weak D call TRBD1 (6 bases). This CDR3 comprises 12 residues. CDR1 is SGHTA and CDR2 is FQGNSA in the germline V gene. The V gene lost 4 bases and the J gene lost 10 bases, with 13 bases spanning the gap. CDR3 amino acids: CASSYASRGAFF. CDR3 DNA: TGTGCCAGCAGCTACGCAAGCAGGGGAGCTTTCTTT.

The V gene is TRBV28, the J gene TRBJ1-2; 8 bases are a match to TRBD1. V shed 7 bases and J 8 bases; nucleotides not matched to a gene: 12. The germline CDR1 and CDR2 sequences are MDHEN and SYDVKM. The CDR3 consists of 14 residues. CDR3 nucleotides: TGTGCCAGCACCTTTCCGGGACAGGAACCCGGCTACACCTTC. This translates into CASTFPGQEPGYTF.

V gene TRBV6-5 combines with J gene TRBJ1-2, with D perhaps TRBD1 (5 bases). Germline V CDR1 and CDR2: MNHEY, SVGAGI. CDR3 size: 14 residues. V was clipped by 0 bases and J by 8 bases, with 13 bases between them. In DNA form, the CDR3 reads TGTGCCAGCAGTTACTCCGGACACCTGGGGGGCTACACCTTC. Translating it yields CASSYSGHLGGYTF.

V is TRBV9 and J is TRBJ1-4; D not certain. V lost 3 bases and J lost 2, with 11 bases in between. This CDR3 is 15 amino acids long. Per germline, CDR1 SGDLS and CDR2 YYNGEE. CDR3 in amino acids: CASSEGGGTNEKLFF. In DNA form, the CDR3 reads TGTGCCAGCAGCGAAGGAGGAGGTACTAATGAAAAACTGTTTTTT.

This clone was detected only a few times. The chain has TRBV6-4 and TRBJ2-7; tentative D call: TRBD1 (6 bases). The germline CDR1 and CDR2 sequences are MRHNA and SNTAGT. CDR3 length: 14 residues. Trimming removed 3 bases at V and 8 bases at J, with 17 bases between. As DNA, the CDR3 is TGTGCCAGCAGTGAATCCGAGACAGGTGGAAAGCAGTACTTC. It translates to CASSESETGGKQYF.

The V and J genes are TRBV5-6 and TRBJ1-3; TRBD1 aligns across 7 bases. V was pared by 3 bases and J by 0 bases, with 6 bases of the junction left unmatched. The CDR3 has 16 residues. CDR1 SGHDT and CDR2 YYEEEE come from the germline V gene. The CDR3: CASSYTGALSGNTIYF. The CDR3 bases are TGTGCCAGCAGCTATACAGGGGCCCTCTCTGGAAACACCATATATTTT.

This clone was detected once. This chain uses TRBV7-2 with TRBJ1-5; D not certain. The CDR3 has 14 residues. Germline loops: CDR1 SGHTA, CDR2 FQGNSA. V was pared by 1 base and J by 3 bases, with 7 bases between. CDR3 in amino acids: CASSLGGLNQPQHF. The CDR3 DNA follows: TGTGCCAGCAGCTTAGGAGGGCTCAATCAGCCCCAGCATTTT.